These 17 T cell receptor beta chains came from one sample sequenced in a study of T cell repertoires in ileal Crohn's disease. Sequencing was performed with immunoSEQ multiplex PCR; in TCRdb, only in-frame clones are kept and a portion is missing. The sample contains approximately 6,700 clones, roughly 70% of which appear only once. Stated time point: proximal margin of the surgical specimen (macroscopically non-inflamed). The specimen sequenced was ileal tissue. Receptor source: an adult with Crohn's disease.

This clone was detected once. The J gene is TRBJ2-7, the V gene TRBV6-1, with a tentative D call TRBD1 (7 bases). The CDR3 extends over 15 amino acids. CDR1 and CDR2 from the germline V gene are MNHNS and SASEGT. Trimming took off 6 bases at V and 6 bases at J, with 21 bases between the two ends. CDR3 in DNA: TGTGCCAGCAGCCCCGGCGGGACAGCATCCGCCGAGCAGTACTTC. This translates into CASSPGGTASAEQYF.

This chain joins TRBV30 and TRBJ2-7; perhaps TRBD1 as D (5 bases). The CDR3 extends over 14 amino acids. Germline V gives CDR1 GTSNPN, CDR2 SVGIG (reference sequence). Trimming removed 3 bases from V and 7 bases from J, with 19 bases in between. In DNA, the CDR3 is TGTGCCTGGAGGGGTCCAGGCCCAAAGGGGGAGCAGTACTTC. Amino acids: CAWRGPGPKGEQYF. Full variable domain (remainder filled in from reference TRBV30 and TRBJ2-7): SQTIHQWPATLVQPVGSPLSLECTVEGTSNPNLYWYRQAAGRGLQLLFYSVGIGQISSEVPQNLSASRPQDRQFILSSKKLLLSDSGFYLCAWRGPGPKGEQYFGPGTRLTVT.

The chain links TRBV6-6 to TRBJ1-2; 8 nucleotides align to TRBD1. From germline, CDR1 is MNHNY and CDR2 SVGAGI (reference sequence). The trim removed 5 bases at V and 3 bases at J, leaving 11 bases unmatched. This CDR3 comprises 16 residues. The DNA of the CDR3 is TGTGCCAGCAGTCAGCGACAGGGGAGGGAGGACTATGGCTACACCTTC. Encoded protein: CASSQRQGREDYGYTF.

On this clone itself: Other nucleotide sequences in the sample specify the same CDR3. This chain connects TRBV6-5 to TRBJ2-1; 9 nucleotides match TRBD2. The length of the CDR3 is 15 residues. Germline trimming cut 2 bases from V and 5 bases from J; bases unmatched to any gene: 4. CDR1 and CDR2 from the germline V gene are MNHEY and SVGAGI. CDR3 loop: CASSYGRGGHNEQFF. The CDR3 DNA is TGTGCCAGCAGTTACGGGCGGGGGGGACACAATGAGCAGTTCTTC.

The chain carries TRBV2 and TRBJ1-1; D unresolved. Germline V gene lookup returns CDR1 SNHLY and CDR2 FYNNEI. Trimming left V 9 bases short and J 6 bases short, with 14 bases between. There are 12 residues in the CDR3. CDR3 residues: CARGNMVPEAFF. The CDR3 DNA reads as TGTGCCAGAGGTAATATGGTCCCTGAAGCTTTCTTT.

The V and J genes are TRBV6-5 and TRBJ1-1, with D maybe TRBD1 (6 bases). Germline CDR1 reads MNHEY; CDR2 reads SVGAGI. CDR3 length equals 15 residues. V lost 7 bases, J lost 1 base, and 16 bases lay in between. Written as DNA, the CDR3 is TGTGCCAGCATCCCTTGGGGGGGGGCGAACACTGAAGCTTTCTTT. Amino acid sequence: CASIPWGGANTEAFF.

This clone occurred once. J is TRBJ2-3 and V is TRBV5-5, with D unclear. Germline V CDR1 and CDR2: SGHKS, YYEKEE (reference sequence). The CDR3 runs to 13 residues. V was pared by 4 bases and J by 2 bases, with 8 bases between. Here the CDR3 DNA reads TGTGCCAGCAGCCTCTACCCCACAGATACGCAGTATTTT. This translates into CASSLYPTDTQYF.

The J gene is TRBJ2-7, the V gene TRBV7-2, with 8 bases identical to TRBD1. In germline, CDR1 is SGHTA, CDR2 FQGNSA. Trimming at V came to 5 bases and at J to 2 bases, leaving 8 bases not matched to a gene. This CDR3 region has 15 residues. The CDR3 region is CASSQRGGQAYEQYF. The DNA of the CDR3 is TGTGCCAGCAGCCAAAGAGGGGGACAGGCCTACGAGCAGTACTTC.

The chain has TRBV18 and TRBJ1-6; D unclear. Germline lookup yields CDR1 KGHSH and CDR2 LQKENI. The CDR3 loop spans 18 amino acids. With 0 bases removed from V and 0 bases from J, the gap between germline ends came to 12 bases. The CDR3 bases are TGTGCCAGCTCACCACCGGGGTCTCTAAGCTCCTATAATTCACCCCTCCACTTT. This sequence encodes CASSPPGSLSSYNSPLHF.

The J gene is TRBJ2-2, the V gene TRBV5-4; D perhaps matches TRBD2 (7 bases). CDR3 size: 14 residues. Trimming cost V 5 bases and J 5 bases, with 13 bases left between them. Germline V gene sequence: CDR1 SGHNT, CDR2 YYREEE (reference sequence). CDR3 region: CASSGGAQTGELFF. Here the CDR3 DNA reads TGTGCCAGCAGTGGGGGGGCCCAAACCGGGGAGCTGTTTTTT.

CDR3 region: CASSTQGLEGNTIYF. The DNA of the CDR3 is TGCGCCAGCAGCACTCAGGGTCTGGAAGGAAACACCATATATTTT. The chain employs TRBV5-1 and TRBJ1-3; maybe TRBD1 (5 bases). V shed 4 bases and J shed 4 bases, with 15 bases lying between them. This CDR3 contains 15 residues. In germline, CDR1 is SGHRS, CDR2 YFSETQ. The full variable domain, its missing parts supplied by reference TRBV5-1 and TRBJ1-3, is KAGVTQTPRYLIKTRGQQVTLSCSPISGHRSVSWYQQTPGQGLQFLFEYFSETQRNKGNFPGRFSGRQFSNSRSEMNVSTLELGDSALYLCASSTQGLEGNTIYFGEGSWLTVV.

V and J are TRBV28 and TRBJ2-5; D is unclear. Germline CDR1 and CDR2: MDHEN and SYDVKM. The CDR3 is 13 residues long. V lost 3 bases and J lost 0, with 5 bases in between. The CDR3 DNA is TGTGCCAGCAGTTTTCAGTACCAAGAGACCCAGTACTTC. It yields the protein CASSFQYQETQYF.

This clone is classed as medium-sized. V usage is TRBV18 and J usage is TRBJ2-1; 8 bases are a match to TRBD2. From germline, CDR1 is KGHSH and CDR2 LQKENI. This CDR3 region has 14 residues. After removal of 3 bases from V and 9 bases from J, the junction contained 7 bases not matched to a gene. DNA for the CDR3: TGTGCCAGCTCACCCGGGAGGGCCGGGAGTGAGCAGTTCTTC. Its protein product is CASSPGRAGSEQFF.

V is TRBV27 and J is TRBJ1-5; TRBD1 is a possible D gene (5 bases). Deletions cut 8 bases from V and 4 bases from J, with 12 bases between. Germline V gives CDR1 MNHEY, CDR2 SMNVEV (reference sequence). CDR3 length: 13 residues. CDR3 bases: TGTGCCAGCTCCCGAAAGGGGAATCAGCCCCAGCATTTT. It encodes CASSRKGNQPQHF.

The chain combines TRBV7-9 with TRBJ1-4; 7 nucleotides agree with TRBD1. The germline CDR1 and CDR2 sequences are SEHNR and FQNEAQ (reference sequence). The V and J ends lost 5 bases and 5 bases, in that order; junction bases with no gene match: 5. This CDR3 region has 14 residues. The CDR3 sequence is CASSPGQSNEKLFF. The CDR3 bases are TGTGCCAGCAGCCCGGGACAGTCAAATGAAAAACTGTTTTTT.

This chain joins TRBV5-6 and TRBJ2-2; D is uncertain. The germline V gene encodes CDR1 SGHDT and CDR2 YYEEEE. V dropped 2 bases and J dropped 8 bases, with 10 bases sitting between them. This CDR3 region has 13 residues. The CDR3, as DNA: TGTGCCAGCAGCTTCTCAGGCGAGGGGGAGCTGTTTTTT. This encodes CASSFSGEGELFF.

CDR3 nucleotides: TGCGCCAGCAGTGCCGGACAGGGCCAAGAGACCCAGTACTTC. This gives the protein CASSAGQGQETQYF. The chain has TRBV5-1 and TRBJ2-5, with TRBD1 matching 8 bases. Germline CDR1 reads SGHRS; CDR2 reads YFSETQ. The CDR3 covers 14 residues. Trimming cost V 5 bases and J 1 base; bases outside gene matches: 4.